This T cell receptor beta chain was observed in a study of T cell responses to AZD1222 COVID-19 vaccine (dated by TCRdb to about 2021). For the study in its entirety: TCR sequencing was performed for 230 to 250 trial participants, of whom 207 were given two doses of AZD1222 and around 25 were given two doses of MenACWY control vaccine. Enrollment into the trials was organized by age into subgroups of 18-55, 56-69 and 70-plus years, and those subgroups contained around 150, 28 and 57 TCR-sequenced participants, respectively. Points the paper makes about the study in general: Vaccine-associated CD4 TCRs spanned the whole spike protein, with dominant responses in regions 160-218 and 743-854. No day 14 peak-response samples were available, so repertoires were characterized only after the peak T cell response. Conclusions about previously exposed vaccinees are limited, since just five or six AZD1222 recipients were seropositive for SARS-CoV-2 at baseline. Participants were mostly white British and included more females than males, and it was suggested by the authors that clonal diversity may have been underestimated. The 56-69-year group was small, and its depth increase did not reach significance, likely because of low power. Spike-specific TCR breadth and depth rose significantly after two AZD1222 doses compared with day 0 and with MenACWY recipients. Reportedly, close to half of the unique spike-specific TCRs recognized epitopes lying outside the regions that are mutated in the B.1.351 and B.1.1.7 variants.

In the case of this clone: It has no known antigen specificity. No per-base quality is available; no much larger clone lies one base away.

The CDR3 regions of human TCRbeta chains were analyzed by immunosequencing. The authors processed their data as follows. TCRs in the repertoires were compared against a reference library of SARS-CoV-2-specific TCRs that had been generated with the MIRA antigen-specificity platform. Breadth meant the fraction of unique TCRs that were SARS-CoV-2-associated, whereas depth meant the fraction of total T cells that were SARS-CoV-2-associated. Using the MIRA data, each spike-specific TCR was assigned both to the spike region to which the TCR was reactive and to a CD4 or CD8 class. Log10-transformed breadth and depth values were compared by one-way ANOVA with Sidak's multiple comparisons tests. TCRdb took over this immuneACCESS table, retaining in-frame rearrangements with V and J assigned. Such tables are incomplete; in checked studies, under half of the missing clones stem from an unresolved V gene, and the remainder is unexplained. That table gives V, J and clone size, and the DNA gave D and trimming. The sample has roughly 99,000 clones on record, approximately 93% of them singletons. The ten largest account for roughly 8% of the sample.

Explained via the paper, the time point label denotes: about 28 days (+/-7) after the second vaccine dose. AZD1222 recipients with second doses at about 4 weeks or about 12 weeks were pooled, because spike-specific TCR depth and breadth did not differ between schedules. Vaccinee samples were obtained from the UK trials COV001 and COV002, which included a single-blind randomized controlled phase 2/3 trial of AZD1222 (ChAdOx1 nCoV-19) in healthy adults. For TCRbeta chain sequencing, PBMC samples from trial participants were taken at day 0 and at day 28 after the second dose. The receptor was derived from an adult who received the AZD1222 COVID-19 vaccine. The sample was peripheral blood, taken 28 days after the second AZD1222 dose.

The CDR3 protein is CASSQQLETQYF. The DNA sequence reads TGTGCCAGCTCACAACAATTGGAGACCCAGTACTTC. The chain uses TRBV18 and TRBJ2-5; no confident D gene assignment can be made. CDR1 KGHSH and CDR2 LQKENI are derived from the germline V gene. Deletion took 4 bases off V and 5 bases off J, with a span of 8 bases between the germline ends. The CDR3, from cysteine to phenylalanine, totals 12 residues. Only the CDR3 DNA is retained, 36 bases long and in frame from the first base. Full variable domain (CDR3 extended with the reference TRBV18 and TRBJ2-5 proteins): NAGVMQNPRHLVRRRGQEARLRCSPMKGHSHVYWYRQLPEEGLKFMVYLQKENIIDESGMPKERFSAEFPKEGPSILRIQQVVRGDSAAYFCASSQQLETQYFGPGTRLLVL.